This T cell receptor beta chain was sequenced during a study of cytomegalovirus exposure and HLA in healthy donors. In this sample, this clone turned up a few times. The antigen is undetermined. Overall study results and limits: The likely explanation for a cluster of highly shared sequence variants was sequencing artifact. As immune exposure information, only CMV serostatus was available. Despite most TCR sequences being rare, some public TCRs occurred in many donors.

13 Jbeta primers and 60 Vbeta primers were used for the PCR. This table comes from immunoSEQ multiplex PCR, and its TCRdb copy is limited to in-frame clones, with some not included. This table has about 140,000 clones, around a tenth appearing once. The V gene's germline CDR1 is MDHEN and CDR2 SYDVKM. This CDR3 has 14 amino acids. The germline V and J ends were trimmed by 5 bases and 0 bases, with 10 bases remaining between them. Sequencing was carried out using PBMCs. The chain couples TRBV28 to TRBJ1-1, with D possibly being TRBD1 (5 bases). The origin of this receptor is a man aged 45-65 years in good health and CMV-seronegative. CDR3 residues: CASSGAEMNTEAFF. As DNA, the CDR3 is TGTGCCAGCAGTGGGGCGGAAATGAACACTGAAGCTTTCTTT.